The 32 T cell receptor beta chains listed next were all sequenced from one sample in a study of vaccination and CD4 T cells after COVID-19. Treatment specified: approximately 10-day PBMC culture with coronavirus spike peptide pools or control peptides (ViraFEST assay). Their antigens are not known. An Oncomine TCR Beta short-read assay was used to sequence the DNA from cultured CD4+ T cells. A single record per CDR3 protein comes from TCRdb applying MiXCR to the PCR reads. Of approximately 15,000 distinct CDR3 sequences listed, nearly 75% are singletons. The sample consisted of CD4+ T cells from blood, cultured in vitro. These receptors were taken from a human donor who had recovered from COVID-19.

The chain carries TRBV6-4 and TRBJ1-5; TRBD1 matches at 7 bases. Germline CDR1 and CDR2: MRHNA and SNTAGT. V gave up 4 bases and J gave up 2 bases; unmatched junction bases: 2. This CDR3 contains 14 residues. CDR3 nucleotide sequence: TGTGCCAGCAGTGCTACAGGGGGCAATCAGCCCCAGCATTTT. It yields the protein CASSATGGNQPQHF.

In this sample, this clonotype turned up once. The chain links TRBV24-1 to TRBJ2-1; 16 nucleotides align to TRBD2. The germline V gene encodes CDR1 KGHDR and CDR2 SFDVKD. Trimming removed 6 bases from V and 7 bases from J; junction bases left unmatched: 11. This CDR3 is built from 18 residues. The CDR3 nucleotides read TGTGCCACCAGTCCGGGACTAGCGGGAGGGCCCGGTTTGAATGAGCAGTTCTTC. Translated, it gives CATSPGLAGGPGLNEQFF.

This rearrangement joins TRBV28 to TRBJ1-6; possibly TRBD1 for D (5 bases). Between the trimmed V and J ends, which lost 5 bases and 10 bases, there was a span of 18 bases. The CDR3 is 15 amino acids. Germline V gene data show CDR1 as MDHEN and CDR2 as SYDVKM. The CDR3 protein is CASSVGTVLVSPLHF. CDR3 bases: TGTGCCAGCAGTGTAGGGACGGTTTTGGTCTCACCCCTCCACTTT. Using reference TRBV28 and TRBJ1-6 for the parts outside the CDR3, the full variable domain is DVKVTQSSRYLVKRTGEKVFLECVQDMDHENMFWYRQDPGLGLRLIYFSYDVKMKEKGDIPEGYSVSREKKERFSLILESASTNQTSMYLCASSVGTVLVSPLHFGNGTRLTVT.

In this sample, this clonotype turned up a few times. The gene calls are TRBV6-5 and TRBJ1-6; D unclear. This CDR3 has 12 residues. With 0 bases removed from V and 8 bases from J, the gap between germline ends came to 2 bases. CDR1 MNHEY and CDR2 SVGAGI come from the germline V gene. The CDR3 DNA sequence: TGTGCCAGCAGTTACTCGGATTCACCCCTCCACTTT. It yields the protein CASSYSDSPLHF.

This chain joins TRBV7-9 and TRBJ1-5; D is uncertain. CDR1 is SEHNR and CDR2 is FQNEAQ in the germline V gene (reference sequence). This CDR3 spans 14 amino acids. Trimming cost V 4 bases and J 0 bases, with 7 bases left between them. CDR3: CASSSHFSNQPQHF. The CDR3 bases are TGTGCCAGCAGCTCCCACTTTAGCAATCAGCCCCAGCATTTT. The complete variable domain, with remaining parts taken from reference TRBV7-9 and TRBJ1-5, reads DTGVSQNPRHKITKRGQNVTFRCDPISEHNRLYWYRQTLGQGPEFLTYFQNEAQLEKSRLLSDRFSAERPKGSFSTLEIQRTEQGDSAMYLCASSSHFSNQPQHFGDGTRLSIL.

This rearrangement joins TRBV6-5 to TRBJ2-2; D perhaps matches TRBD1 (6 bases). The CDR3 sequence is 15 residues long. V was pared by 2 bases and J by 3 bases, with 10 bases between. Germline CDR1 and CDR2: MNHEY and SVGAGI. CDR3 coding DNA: TGTGCCAGCAGTTACACCAGGGGAGACACCGGGGAGCTGTTTTTT. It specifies CASSYTRGDTGELFF.

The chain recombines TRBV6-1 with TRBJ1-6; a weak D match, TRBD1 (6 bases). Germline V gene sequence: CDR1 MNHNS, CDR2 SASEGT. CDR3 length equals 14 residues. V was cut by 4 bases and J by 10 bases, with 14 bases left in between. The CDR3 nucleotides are TGTGCCAGCAGTGCGGGCCAGGGGAGATCACCCCTCCACTTT. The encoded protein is CASSAGQGRSPLHF.

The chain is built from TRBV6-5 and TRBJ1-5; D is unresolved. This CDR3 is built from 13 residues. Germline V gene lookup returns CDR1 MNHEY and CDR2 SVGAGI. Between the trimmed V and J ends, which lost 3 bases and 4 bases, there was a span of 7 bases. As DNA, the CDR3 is TGTGCCAGCAGTTATCGGACGAATCAGCCCCAGCATTTT. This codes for CASSYRTNQPQHF.

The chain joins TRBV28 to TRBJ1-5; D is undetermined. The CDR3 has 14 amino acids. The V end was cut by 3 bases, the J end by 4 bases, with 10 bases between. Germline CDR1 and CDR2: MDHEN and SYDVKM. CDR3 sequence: CASSFGFLNQPQHF. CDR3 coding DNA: TGTGCCAGCAGTTTCGGGTTCTTAAATCAGCCCCAGCATTTT.

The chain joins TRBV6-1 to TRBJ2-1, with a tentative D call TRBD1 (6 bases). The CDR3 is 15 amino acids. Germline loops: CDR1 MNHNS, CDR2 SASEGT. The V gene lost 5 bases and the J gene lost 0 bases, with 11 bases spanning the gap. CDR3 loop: CASSPDRSSYNEQFF. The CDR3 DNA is TGTGCCAGCAGTCCAGACAGGAGCTCCTACAATGAGCAGTTCTTC.

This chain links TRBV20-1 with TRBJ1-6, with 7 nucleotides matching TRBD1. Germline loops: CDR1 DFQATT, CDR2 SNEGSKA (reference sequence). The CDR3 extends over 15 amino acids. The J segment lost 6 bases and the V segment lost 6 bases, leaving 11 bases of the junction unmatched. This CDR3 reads CSATPIDRANSPLHF. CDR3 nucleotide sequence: TGCAGTGCCACACCTATTGACAGGGCTAATTCACCCCTCCACTTT.

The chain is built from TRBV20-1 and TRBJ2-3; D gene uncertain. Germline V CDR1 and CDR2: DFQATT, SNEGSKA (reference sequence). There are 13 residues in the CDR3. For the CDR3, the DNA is TGCAAAGCCGCGGTAGAAACTGCAGATACGCAGTATTTT. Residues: CKAAVETADTQYF.

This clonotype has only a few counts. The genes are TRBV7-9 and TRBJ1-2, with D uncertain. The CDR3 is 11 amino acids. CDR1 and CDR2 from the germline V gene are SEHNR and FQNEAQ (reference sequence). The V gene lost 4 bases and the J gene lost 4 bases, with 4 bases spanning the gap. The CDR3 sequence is CASSSTYGYTF. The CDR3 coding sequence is TGTGCCAGCAGCTCCACCTATGGCTACACCTTC. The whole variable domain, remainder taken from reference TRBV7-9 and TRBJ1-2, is DTGVSQNPRHKITKRGQNVTFRCDPISEHNRLYWYRQTLGQGPEFLTYFQNEAQLEKSRLLSDRFSAERPKGSFSTLEIQRTEQGDSAMYLCASSSTYGYTFGSGTRLTVV.

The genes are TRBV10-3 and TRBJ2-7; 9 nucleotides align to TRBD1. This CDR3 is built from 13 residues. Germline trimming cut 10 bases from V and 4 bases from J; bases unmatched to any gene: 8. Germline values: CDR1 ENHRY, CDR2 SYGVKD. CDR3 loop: CATEGQGRYEQYF. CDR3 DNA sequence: TGTGCCACAGAGGGACAGGGAAGGTACGAGCAGTACTTC.

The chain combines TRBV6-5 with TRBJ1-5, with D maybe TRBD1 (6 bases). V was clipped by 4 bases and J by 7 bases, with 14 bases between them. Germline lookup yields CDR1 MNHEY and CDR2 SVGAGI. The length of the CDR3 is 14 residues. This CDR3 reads CASSWGGAGQPQHF. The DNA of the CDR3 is TGTGCCAGCAGTTGGGGGGGGGCAGGCCAGCCCCAGCATTTT.

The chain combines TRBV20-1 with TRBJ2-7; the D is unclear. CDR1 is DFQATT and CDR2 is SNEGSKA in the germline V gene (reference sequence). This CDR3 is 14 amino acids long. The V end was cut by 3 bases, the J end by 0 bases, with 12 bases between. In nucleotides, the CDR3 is TGCAGTGCTAGCGGAGCGTCGACCTCCTACGAGCAGTACTTC. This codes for CSASGASTSYEQYF.

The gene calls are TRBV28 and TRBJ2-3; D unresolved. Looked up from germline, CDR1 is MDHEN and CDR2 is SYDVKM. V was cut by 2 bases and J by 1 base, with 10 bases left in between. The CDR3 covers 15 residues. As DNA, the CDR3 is TGTGCCAGCAGTTTAAACCCAAGCCGCACAGATACGCAGTATTTT. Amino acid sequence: CASSLNPSRTDTQYF.

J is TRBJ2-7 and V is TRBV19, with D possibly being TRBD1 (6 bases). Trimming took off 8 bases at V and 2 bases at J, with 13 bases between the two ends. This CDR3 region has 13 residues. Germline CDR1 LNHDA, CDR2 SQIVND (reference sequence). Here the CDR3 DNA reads TGTGCCAGTGCCCGGGACAAGACCTACGAGCAGTACTTC. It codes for CASARDKTYEQYF. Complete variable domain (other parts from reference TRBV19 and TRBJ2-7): DGGITQSPKYLFRKEGQNVTLSCEQNLNHDAMYWYRQDPGQGLRLIYYSQIVNDFQKGDIAEGYSVSREKKESFPLTVTSAQKNPTAFYLCASARDKTYEQYFGPGTRLTVT.

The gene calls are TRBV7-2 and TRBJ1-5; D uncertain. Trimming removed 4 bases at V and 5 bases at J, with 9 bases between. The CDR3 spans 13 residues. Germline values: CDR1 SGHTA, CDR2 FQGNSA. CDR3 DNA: TGTGCCAGCAGCTATAGACGGGATCAGCCCCAGCATTTT. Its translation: CASSYRRDQPQHF.

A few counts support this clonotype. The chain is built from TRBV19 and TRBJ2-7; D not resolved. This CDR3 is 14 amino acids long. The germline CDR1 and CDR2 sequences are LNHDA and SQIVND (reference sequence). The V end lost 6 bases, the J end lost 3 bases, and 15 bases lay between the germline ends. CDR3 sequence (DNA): TGTGCCAGTAGCACGGCCCTTGGCTACTACGAGCAGTACTTC. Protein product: CASSTALGYYEQYF. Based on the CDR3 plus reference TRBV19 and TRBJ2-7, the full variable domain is DGGITQSPKYLFRKEGQNVTLSCEQNLNHDAMYWYRQDPGQGLRLIYYSQIVNDFQKGDIAEGYSVSREKKESFPLTVTSAQKNPTAFYLCASSTALGYYEQYFGPGTRLTVT.

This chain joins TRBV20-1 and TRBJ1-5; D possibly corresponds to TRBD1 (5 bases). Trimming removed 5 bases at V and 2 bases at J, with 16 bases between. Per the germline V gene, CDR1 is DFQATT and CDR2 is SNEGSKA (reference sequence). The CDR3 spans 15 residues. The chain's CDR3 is CSASSPGSGNQPQHF. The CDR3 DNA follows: TGCAGTGCTTCCTCGCCAGGGTCGGGCAATCAGCCCCAGCATTTT.

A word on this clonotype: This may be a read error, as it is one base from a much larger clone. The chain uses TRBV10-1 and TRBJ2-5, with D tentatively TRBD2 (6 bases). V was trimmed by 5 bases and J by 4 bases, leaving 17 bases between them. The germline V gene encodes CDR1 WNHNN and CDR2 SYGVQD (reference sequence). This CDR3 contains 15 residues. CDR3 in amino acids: CASSPAGPGGETQYF. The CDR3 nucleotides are TGCGCCAGCAGTCCGGCGGGACCGGGCGGAGAGACCCAGTACTTC.

CDR3 DNA: TGCAGTGCTGAACTAGCGGGGGGAGCCAAAAACATTCAGTACTTC. Translating gives CSAELAGGAKNIQYF. This rearrangement joins TRBV20-1 to TRBJ2-4; TRBD2 agrees at 12 bases. Germline V gives CDR1 DFQATT, CDR2 SNEGSKA (reference sequence). The CDR3 is 15 amino acids. The trim removed 5 bases at V and 0 bases at J, leaving 2 bases unmatched.

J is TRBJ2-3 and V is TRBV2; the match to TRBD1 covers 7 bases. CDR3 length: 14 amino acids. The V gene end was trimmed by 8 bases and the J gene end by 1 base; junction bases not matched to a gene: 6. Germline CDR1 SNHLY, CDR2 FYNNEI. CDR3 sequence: CASPDRARTDTQYF. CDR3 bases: TGTGCCAGCCCCGACAGGGCACGCACAGATACGCAGTATTTT.

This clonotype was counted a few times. The CDR3 DNA reads as TGTGCCACCAGCAGAGCGAGGGGACAGTCGGGGTCGAGTGGTCAGCCCCAGCATTTT. This gives the protein CATSRARGQSGSSGQPQHF. The chain couples TRBV15 to TRBJ1-5; 7 bases are shared with TRBD1. CDR3 length: 19 residues. CDR1 and CDR2 (germline): LNHNV, YYDKDF (reference sequence). The trim removed 1 base at V and 6 bases at J, leaving 18 bases unmatched.

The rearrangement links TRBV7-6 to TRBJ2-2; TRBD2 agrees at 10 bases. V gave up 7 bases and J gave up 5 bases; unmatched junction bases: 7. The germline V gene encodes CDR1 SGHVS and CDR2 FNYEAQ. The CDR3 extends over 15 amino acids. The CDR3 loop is CASNLAGVGTGELFF. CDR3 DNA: TGTGCCAGCAACCTAGCGGGAGTGGGGACCGGGGAGCTGTTTTTT. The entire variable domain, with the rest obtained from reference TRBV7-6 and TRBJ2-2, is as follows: GAGVSQSPRYKVTKRGQDVALRCDPISGHVSLYWYRQALGQGPEFLTYFNYEAQQDKSGLPNDRFSAERPEGSISTLTIQRTEQRDSAMYRCASNLAGVGTGELFFGEGSRLTVL.

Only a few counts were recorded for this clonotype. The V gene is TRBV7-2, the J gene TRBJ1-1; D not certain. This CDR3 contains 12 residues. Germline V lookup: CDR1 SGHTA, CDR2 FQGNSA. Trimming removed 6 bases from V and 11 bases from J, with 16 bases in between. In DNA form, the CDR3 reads TGTGCCAGCAGACGAATAGGCGGTAGGGCTTTCTTT. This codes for CASRRIGGRAFF. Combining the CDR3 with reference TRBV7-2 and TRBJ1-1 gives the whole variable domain GAGVSQSPSNKVTEKGKDVELRCDPISGHTALYWYRQSLGQGLEFLIYFQGNSAPDKSGLPSDRFSAERTGGSVSTLTIQRTQQEDSAVYLCASRRIGGRAFFGQGTRLTVV.

CDR3 in amino acids: CASRTASGNTIYF. DNA for the CDR3: TGTGCCAGCCGGACAGCCTCTGGAAACACCATATATTTT. This chain links TRBV6-1 with TRBJ1-3, with D possibly TRBD1 on 6 matching bases. CDR1 is MNHNS, CDR2 SASEGT, per germline. V was shortened by 8 bases and J by 0 bases, with 8 bases between the two germline ends. The CDR3 is 13 residues long.

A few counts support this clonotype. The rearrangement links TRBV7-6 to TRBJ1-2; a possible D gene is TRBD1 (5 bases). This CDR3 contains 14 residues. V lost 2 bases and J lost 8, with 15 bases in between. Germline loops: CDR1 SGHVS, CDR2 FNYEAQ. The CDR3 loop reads CASSLSAAGRGYTF. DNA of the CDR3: TGTGCCAGCAGCTTATCCGCCGCAGGGAGGGGCTACACCTTC.

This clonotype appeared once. The CDR3 bases are TGTGCCAGCAACCCCGTCCAGGATCAGCCCCAGCATTTT. Its protein is CASNPVQDQPQHF. The J gene is TRBJ1-5, the V gene TRBV21-1. TRBV21-1 is a recognized pseudogene. This CDR3 spans 13 amino acids.

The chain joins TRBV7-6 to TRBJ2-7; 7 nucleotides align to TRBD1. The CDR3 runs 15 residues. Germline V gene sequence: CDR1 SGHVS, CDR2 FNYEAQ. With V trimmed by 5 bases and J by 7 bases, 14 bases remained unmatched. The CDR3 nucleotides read TGTGCCAGCAGCCTCGGTCTTACAGGGGTTGGAGAGCAGTACTTC. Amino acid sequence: CASSLGLTGVGEQYF.

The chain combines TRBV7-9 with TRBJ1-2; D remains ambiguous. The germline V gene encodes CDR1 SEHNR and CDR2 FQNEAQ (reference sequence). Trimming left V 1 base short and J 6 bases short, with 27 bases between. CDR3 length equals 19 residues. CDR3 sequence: CASSLEPYNKGRSENGYTF. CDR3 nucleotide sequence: TGTGCCAGCAGCTTAGAGCCCTACAACAAGGGCAGGAGTGAAAATGGCTACACCTTC. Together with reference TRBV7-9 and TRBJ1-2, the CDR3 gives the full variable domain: DTGVSQNPRHKITKRGQNVTFRCDPISEHNRLYWYRQTLGQGPEFLTYFQNEAQLEKSRLLSDRFSAERPKGSFSTLEIQRTEQGDSAMYLCASSLEPYNKGRSENGYTFGSGTRLTVV.